This passage covers 26 T cell receptor beta chains from one sample sequenced in a study of persistence of HIV-infected CD4 T cells. The immunoSEQ assay was version 4, run in survey mode. Repertoires were generated with immunoSEQ multiplex PCR, while TCRdb's copy carries only in-frame clones and drops some. Of about 43,000 clones listed, about 84% were seen once; the top ten hold around 14%. The stimulus was an HIV-1 Gag 15-mer peptide pool, about 1 ug/peptide/mL. CD40L/CD69 double-negative CD45RO-high memory CD4+ T cells were collected. Antigens for these TCRs are unknown. The specimen comprised CD4+ T cells sorted from PBMCs after approximately 19-hour stimulation, sampled from a patient who received antiretroviral therapy. These receptors all come from an adult man with HIV who was CMV-seropositive.

The J gene is TRBJ2-5, the V gene TRBV13, with D perhaps matching TRBD2 (5 bases). Germline-derived CDR1 and CDR2 are PRHDT and FYEKMQ (reference sequence). The CDR3 spans 15 residues. Trimming shortened V by 2 bases and J by 4 bases, and 14 bases separated the two germline ends. The DNA of the CDR3 is TGTGCCAGCAGCTTAAGTGGGCTAGGAGGAGAGACCCAGTACTTC. Protein: CASSLSGLGGETQYF.

This chain uses TRBV19 with TRBJ1-1; D might be TRBD1 (6 bases). The V gene's germline CDR1 is LNHDA and CDR2 SQIVND (reference sequence). The CDR3 sequence is 15 residues long. V lost 3 bases and J 5 bases, leaving 16 bases between the germline ends. This CDR3 is CASSIRGGTGTEAFF. CDR3 nucleotide sequence: TGTGCCAGTAGTATTAGGGGGGGAACCGGGACTGAAGCTTTCTTT.

This chain connects TRBV5-5 to TRBJ1-1; D may be TRBD1 (5 bases). CDR1 and CDR2 from the germline V gene are SGHKS and YYEKEE (reference sequence). Between the trimmed V and J ends, which lost 4 bases and 2 bases, there was a span of 15 bases. There are 15 residues in the CDR3. CDR3 sequence (DNA): TGTGCCAGCAGCCCGGGGGGGACGGGCAACACTGAAGCTTTCTTT. Its protein is CASSPGGTGNTEAFF. The full variable domain, rest sourced from reference TRBV5-5 and TRBJ1-1, is DAGVTQSPTHLIKTRGQQVTLRCSPISGHKSVSWYQQVLGQGPQFIFQYYEKEERGRGNFPDRFSARQFPNYSSELNVNALLLGDSALYLCASSPGGTGNTEAFFGQGTRLTVV.

The chain carries TRBV19 and TRBJ1-6; a possible D gene is TRBD1 (5 bases). The CDR3 length is 15 residues. Per the germline V gene, CDR1 is LNHDA and CDR2 is SQIVND (reference sequence). V was shortened by 5 bases and J by 0 bases, with 8 bases between the two germline ends. The CDR3 protein is CASSFDSSYNSPLHF. Here the CDR3 DNA reads TGTGCCAGTAGTTTTGACAGCTCCTATAATTCACCCCTCCACTTT.

This clone came up a few times. The chain combines TRBV5-1 with TRBJ1-6; D perhaps matches TRBD1 (5 bases). CDR1 is SGHRS and CDR2 is YFSETQ in the germline V gene. The CDR3 extends over 16 amino acids. Trimming took 2 bases from V and 7 from J, leaving 16 bases between them. CDR3 amino acids: CASSLPGRRENSPLHF. As DNA, the CDR3 is TGCGCCAGCAGCTTACCGGGACGACGGGAAAATTCACCCCTCCACTTT.

The gene calls are TRBV9 and TRBJ2-7, with D tentatively TRBD2 (6 bases). The germline gives CDR1 SGDLS, CDR2 YYNGEE. The CDR3 is made up of 15 amino acids. Trimming pared 2 bases from V and 0 bases from J, leaving 12 bases between. CDR3 in DNA: TGTGCCAGCAGCGTCTGGCGGGATAGCTCCTACGAGCAGTACTTC. It codes for CASSVWRDSSYEQYF.

By frequency in the sample, this clone is medium-sized. The J gene is TRBJ2-7, the V gene TRBV19; 7 nucleotides line up with TRBD1. The CDR3 runs to 12 residues. Germline CDR1 and CDR2: LNHDA and SQIVND (reference sequence). With V trimmed by 4 bases and J by 5 bases, 2 bases remained unmatched. In DNA form, the CDR3 reads TGTGCCAGTAGTAAAGACAGGGACGAGCAGTACTTC. Its translation is CASSKDRDEQYF. The full variable domain, its missing parts supplied by reference TRBV19 and TRBJ2-7, is DGGITQSPKYLFRKEGQNVTLSCEQNLNHDAMYWYRQDPGQGLRLIYYSQIVNDFQKGDIAEGYSVSREKKESFPLTVTSAQKNPTAFYLCASSKDRDEQYFGPGTRLTVT.

The V call is TRBV7-2, the J call TRBJ2-7; D is uncertain. V was shortened by 9 bases and J by 5 bases, with 14 bases between the two germline ends. The CDR3 spans 12 residues. CDR1 and CDR2 from the germline V gene are SGHTA and FQGNSA. CDR3 amino acids: CASGKGFNEQYF. Here the CDR3 DNA reads TGTGCCAGTGGTAAAGGGTTTAACGAGCAGTACTTC. Complete variable domain (other parts from reference TRBV7-2 and TRBJ2-7): GAGVSQSPSNKVTEKGKDVELRCDPISGHTALYWYRQSLGQGLEFLIYFQGNSAPDKSGLPSDRFSAERTGGSVSTLTIQRTQQEDSAVYLCASGKGFNEQYFGPGTRLTVT.

V is TRBV4-3 and J is TRBJ1-2; no definite D call. Between the trimmed V and J ends, which lost 0 bases and 8 bases, there was a span of 7 bases. CDR3 length: 12 residues. In germline, CDR1 is LGHNA, CDR2 YSLEER. The CDR3 DNA sequence: TGCGCCAGCAGCCAAGATGCGAGGGGCTACACCTTC. Its translation is CASSQDARGYTF.

This clone turned up a few times. This chain links TRBV10-3 with TRBJ2-2; D tentatively reads TRBD1 or TRBD2 (5 bases each). The CDR3 extends over 15 amino acids. Trimming removed 6 bases from V and 1 base from J, with 12 bases in between. Germline values: CDR1 ENHRY, CDR2 SYGVKD. CDR3 sequence: CAIRAGTGNTGELFF. CDR3 coding DNA: TGTGCCATCAGGGCCGGGACGGGGAACACCGGGGAGCTGTTTTTT.

This clone was seen a few times. The rearrangement links TRBV5-6 to TRBJ1-5; unclear D gene. V shed 1 base and J shed 6 bases, with 17 bases lying between them. The length of the CDR3 is 16 residues. Germline CDR1 reads SGHDT; CDR2 reads YYEEEE. In DNA, the CDR3 is TGTGCCAGCAGCTTGTCCACCGGGATGAGGAGTCAGCCCCAGCATTTT. Translating gives CASSLSTGMRSQPQHF.

The CDR3 is CASSRSGLAGPANTGELFF. The CDR3 coding sequence is TGTGCCAGCAGTCGCTCGGGACTAGCGGGACCTGCGAACACCGGGGAGCTGTTTTTT. The genes are TRBV6-6 and TRBJ2-2; TRBD2 aligns across 13 bases. This CDR3 is built from 19 residues. CDR1 is MNHNY, CDR2 SVGAGI, per germline (reference sequence). V lost 5 bases to trimming and J lost 0 bases; unmatched junction nucleotides: 9.

The V and J genes are TRBV5-1 and TRBJ2-7; TRBD1 aligns across 10 bases. Germline V gene data show CDR1 as SGHRS and CDR2 as YFSETQ. The CDR3 runs 18 residues. V shed 6 bases, J shed 1 base, and the junction held 16 bases outside the gene matches. The DNA for the CDR3 is TGCGCCAGCATCCTGAAGACAGGGGGCGTTACTCGATCCTACGAGCAGTACTTC. Its protein product is CASILKTGGVTRSYEQYF.

The V gene is TRBV5-4, the J gene TRBJ2-1; D ambiguous. V was trimmed by 4 bases and J by 6 bases, leaving 8 bases between them. The CDR3 runs 12 residues. Germline V gene data show CDR1 as SGHNT and CDR2 as YYREEE (reference sequence). The CDR3 sequence: CASSLDGNEQFF. The CDR3 nucleotides are TGTGCCAGCAGCCTCGACGGCAATGAGCAGTTCTTC.

The rearrangement links TRBV18 to TRBJ1-3; D gene uncertain. From germline, CDR1 is KGHSH and CDR2 LQKENI. CDR3 length: 14 amino acids. V lost 0 bases, J lost 4 bases, and 7 bases lay in between. The CDR3 DNA reads TGTGCCAGCTCACCACCGGGGTCCGGAAACACCATATATTTT. Protein sequence: CASSPPGSGNTIYF.

The V and J genes are TRBV6-6 and TRBJ1-1, with D maybe TRBD1 (6 bases). The CDR3 is 14 amino acids. The germline gives CDR1 MNHNY, CDR2 SVGAGI (reference sequence). Trimming pared 7 bases from V and 6 bases from J, leaving 18 bases between. The CDR3 coding sequence is TGTGCCAGCATTACGGGGGGCGGTAGACCTGAAGCTTTCTTT. This gives the protein CASITGGGRPEAFF.

This chain connects TRBV19 to TRBJ1-2; unclear D gene. This CDR3 contains 14 residues. Trimming stripped 0 bases from V and 7 bases from J, with 12 bases between. Germline lookup yields CDR1 LNHDA and CDR2 SQIVND (reference sequence). CDR3 region: CASSIDHQNPGYTF. Written as DNA, the CDR3 is TGTGCCAGTAGTATAGATCACCAGAATCCTGGCTACACCTTC.

V and J are TRBV5-1 and TRBJ1-1, with D perhaps TRBD1 (5 bases). Germline V CDR1 and CDR2: SGHRS, YFSETQ. The V and J ends lost 4 bases and 2 bases respectively, with 15 bases between them. The length of the CDR3 is 15 residues. In DNA form, the CDR3 reads TGCGCCAGCAGCGACGCGAGGGGCACTAACACTGAAGCTTTCTTT. Translating gives CASSDARGTNTEAFF.

The rearrangement uses TRBV27 and TRBJ1-6, with D perhaps TRBD1 (5 bases). Trimming removed 4 bases from V and 0 bases from J, with 13 bases in between. CDR1 MNHEY and CDR2 SMNVEV come from the germline V gene (reference sequence). This CDR3 has 17 residues. The CDR3 is CASSSGLGISYNSPLHF. The CDR3 DNA is TGTGCCAGCAGTTCGGGGCTGGGGATCTCCTATAATTCACCCCTCCACTTT.

This clone showed up just once. The chain uses TRBV9 and TRBJ2-7; perhaps TRBD2 as D (6 bases). This CDR3 is built from 13 residues. Germline values: CDR1 SGDLS, CDR2 YYNGEE. Trimming cost V 3 bases and J 0 bases, with 7 bases left between them. The CDR3 nucleotides read TGTGCCAGCAGCGCGACTAGCTCCTACGAGCAGTACTTC. Residues: CASSATSSYEQYF.

V and J are TRBV6-2 or TRBV6-3 and TRBJ1-1; possibly TRBD1 for D (5 bases). There are 15 residues in the CDR3. Trimming removed 5 bases from V and 0 bases from J, with 13 bases in between. Germline assignment: CDR1 MNHEY and CDR2 SVGEGT. CDR3 bases: TGTGCCAGCAGTCCCCCGGGGACGTTGAACACTGAAGCTTTCTTT. Translating it yields CASSPPGTLNTEAFF.

This rearrangement joins TRBV29-1 to TRBJ2-2, with D maybe TRBD1 (6 bases). V lost 4 bases to trimming and J lost 4 bases, with 16 bases between them. The CDR3 covers 15 residues. Germline loops: CDR1 SQVTM, CDR2 ANQGSEA. This chain's CDR3 is CSVGVGAGATGELFF. The CDR3 nucleotides read TGCAGCGTTGGTGTAGGGGCAGGGGCCACCGGGGAGCTGTTTTTT.

V is TRBV6-5 and J is TRBJ1-6, with no clear D. V gave up 2 bases and J gave up 7 bases, with 6 bases separating them. Per the germline V gene, CDR1 is MNHEY and CDR2 is SVGAGI. The CDR3 length is 13 residues. CDR3: CASSYVGNSPLHF. The CDR3 DNA reads TGTGCCAGCAGTTACGTGGGGAATTCACCCCTCCACTTT.

The V and J genes are TRBV5-8 and TRBJ1-2; no definite D call. V was cut by 4 bases and J by 8 bases, with 21 bases left in between. Germline CDR1 is SGHTS and CDR2 is YDEGEE. This CDR3 spans 15 amino acids. The CDR3 nucleotides read TGTGCCAGCAGCCCTTTGAGAGCGCGATCCGAAGGCTACACCTTC. It translates to CASSPLRARSEGYTF.

The CDR3 protein is CASSSDRGTGELFF. DNA for the CDR3: TGTGCCAGCAGTTCGGACAGGGGGACCGGGGAGCTGTTTTTT. The chain combines TRBV2 with TRBJ2-2; TRBD1 matches at 10 bases. Germline CDR1 SNHLY, CDR2 FYNNEI. V was clipped by 5 bases and J by 5 bases; unmatched bases: 2. The CDR3 consists of 14 residues.

The chain joins TRBV10-3 to TRBJ1-2; D not certain. This CDR3 has 12 residues. Germline V gives CDR1 ENHRY, CDR2 SYGVKD. V dropped 0 bases and J dropped 5 bases, with 4 bases sitting between them. In nucleotides, the CDR3 is TGTGCCATCAGTGAGTCCCGGTATGGCTACACCTTC. It is translated as CAISESRYGYTF.